This TCR beta chain derives from a study of cytomegalovirus exposure and HLA in healthy donors. Study-level findings and limits: A later analysis found most CMV-associated TCR beta chains apparently HLA-restricted. Over 150 TCR beta chains were listed as cytomegalovirus-associated. Later work associated 16,951 TCR beta sequences with HLA alleles at 0.05 false discovery rate. Information on immune exposure was restricted to one variable (CMV serostatus).

With respect to this clone: What it recognizes is unknown.

Germline V lookup: CDR1 SGHRS, CDR2 YFSETQ. The CDR3 covers 15 residues. V shed 4 bases and J shed 2 bases, with 15 bases lying between them. In the PCR, 60 Vbeta and 13 Jbeta primers were used. Using immunoSEQ multiplex PCR, the repertoire was profiled, and TCRdb retains in-frame clones only, with some absent. The sample carries around 190,000 clones, about 83% recorded once. Sequenced sample: PBMCs. This clonotype originated in a female donor in good health and CMV-seronegative. The chain has TRBV5-1 and TRBJ2-5; possible D gene TRBD2, 8 bases. The chain's CDR3 is CASSPGGGQQETQYF. As DNA, the CDR3 is TGCGCCAGCAGCCCCGGGGGGGGACAGCAAGAGACCCAGTACTTC.